Below are 4 T cell receptor beta chains sequenced from a single sample in a study of human T cells and chemical hapten exposure. Stated time point: patch test 1, 2 weeks after DPC sensitization. Treatment defined: therapeutic diphenylcyclopropenone sensitization with weekly scalp DPC. TCRdb re-analysed the RACE reads in MiXCR, keeping a single row per CDR3 protein. The table records some 380,000 distinct CDR3 sequences, about 4.8% of them present only once. The specimen was whole blood, collected in connection with sensitization to the hapten diphenylcyclopropenone (DPC). These TCRs come from a woman aged 45 to 65 with alopecia areata. Some clones in this sample may be carry-over from other donors' samples.

This clonotype was seen a handful of times. The rearrangement links TRBV19 to TRBJ2-1; D possibly corresponds to TRBD2 (5 bases). Trimming removed 3 bases from V and 10 bases from J, with 13 bases in between. This CDR3 comprises 13 residues. Germline-derived CDR1 and CDR2 are LNHDA and SQIVND (reference sequence). The CDR3 DNA follows: TGTGCCAGTAGTATTGGCCTAGCCCGCGAGCAGTTCTTC. This translates into CASSIGLAREQFF.

This clonotype was seen at least ten times. J is TRBJ2-5 and V is TRBV5-1; TRBD1 matches 8 bases. V dropped 4 bases and J dropped 5; count of bases not matched to a gene: 7. The CDR3 extends over 14 amino acids. Germline CDR1 SGHRS, CDR2 YFSETQ. CDR3 protein: CASSPGQGPETQYF. CDR3 coding DNA: TGCGCCAGCAGCCCCGGACAGGGCCCGGAGACCCAGTACTTC.

This clonotype was counted many times. The chain links TRBV6-1 to TRBJ2-3; tentative D call: TRBD1 (5 bases). Per the germline V gene, CDR1 is MNHNS and CDR2 is SASEGT. The CDR3 loop spans 15 amino acids. V lost 4 bases, J lost 1 base, and 12 bases lay in between. This chain's CDR3 is CASSVGQRGTDTQYF. The CDR3 region has the DNA TGTGCCAGCAGTGTGGGGCAAAGGGGCACAGATACGCAGTATTTT.

This clonotype occurred many times. The CDR3 spells CASSLDAASTDTQYF. In nucleotides, the CDR3 is TGCGCCAGCAGCTTGGACGCCGCTAGCACAGATACGCAGTATTTT. The V call is TRBV5-1, the J call TRBJ2-3; no clear D gene. This CDR3 comprises 15 residues. CDR1 SGHRS and CDR2 YFSETQ come from the germline V gene. The V end was cut by 0 bases, the J end by 0 bases, with 8 bases between.